These 4 T cell receptor beta chains were all obtained from the same sample, sequenced in a study of T cells in tuberculosis. TCRdb's table, derived via immunoSEQ multiplex PCR, lists solely in-frame clones and lacks some. The sample gives 25,000 to 40,000 clones, less than 95% of which show up once; about 7.8% is in the top ten. Sequencing used PBMCs. The receptors stem from a donor aged 10-29 years with latent tuberculosis or without tuberculosis infection. Some clones in this sample may be carry-over from other donors' samples.

This clone was counted a single time. V is TRBV10-3 and J is TRBJ1-2, with 7 nucleotides matching TRBD1. This CDR3 comprises 18 residues. CDR1 and CDR2 from the germline V gene are ENHRY and SYGVKD. V trimming: 0 bases; J trimming: 5 bases; junction bases outside the gene matches: 15. CDR3: CAISESNRGLEKRYGYTF. The DNA of the CDR3 is TGTGCCATCAGTGAGTCGAACAGGGGCCTAGAAAAACGGTATGGCTACACCTTC.

This sequence joins TRBV27 and TRBJ1-1; D gene uncertain. The CDR3 loop spans 13 amino acids. Germline CDR1 MNHEY, CDR2 SMNVEV (reference sequence). Trimming removed 11 bases at V and 3 bases at J, with 16 bases between. The CDR3 protein is CAASARADTEAFF. CDR3 in DNA: TGTGCCGCTTCGGCCAGAGCGGACACTGAAGCTTTCTTT.

This clone was recorded once. The V and J genes are TRBV6-5 and TRBJ1-2; D possibly corresponds to TRBD1 (6 bases). Germline lookup yields CDR1 MNHEY and CDR2 SVGAGI. The CDR3 totals 12 residues. V dropped 7 bases and J dropped 8 bases, with 14 bases sitting between them. The CDR3 DNA reads as TGTGCCAGCACCAGGGGCTCTTGGGGCTACACCTTC. Translation: CASTRGSWGYTF.

The chain joins TRBV4-1 to TRBJ1-1; D gene ambiguous. This CDR3 is built from 16 residues. Germline lookup yields CDR1 MGHRA and CDR2 YSYEKL. Trimming stripped 0 bases from V and 1 base from J, with 12 bases between. The CDR3 protein is CASSQDGELKNTEAFF. CDR3 DNA: TGCGCCAGCAGCCAAGACGGGGAGTTGAAGAACACTGAAGCTTTCTTT.